The 6 T cell receptor beta chains given below trace back to one sample, sequenced in a study of cytomegalovirus exposure and HLA in healthy donors (dated by TCRdb to the late 2010s). Library creation used the immunoSEQ multiplex PCR assay. For the multiplex PCR, a mixture combining 60 forward primers for TCR Vbeta segments and 13 reverse primers for TCR Jbeta segments was used. This immuneACCESS table, as held by TCRdb, lists in-frame sequences with V and J called but not all clones. Of the missing ones, under half trace to an unresolved V gene in checked studies; the others have no known cause. The sample includes roughly 190,000 clones, with 75% to 90% observed a single time. 1.3% of the sample belongs to the ten largest clones. Specimen: PBMCs. The receptors were gathered from a man aged 30 to 39 in good health and CMV-seronegative.

J is TRBJ2-1 and V is TRBV19; perhaps TRBD2 as D (6 bases). Trimming took off 5 bases at V and 9 bases at J, with 14 bases between the two ends. The germline V gene encodes CDR1 LNHDA and CDR2 SQIVND (reference sequence). The CDR3 length is 13 residues. The CDR3 here is CASSEKRGGEQFF. CDR3 in DNA: TGTGCCAGTAGTGAGAAGAGGGGAGGTGAGCAGTTCTTC.

This sequence joins TRBV5-1 and TRBJ2-5; 12 nucleotides line up with TRBD1. The V segment lost 0 bases and the J segment 5 bases; nucleotides outside the gene matches: 11. Germline CDR1 reads SGHRS; CDR2 reads YFSETQ. The CDR3 spans 18 residues. The DNA for the CDR3 is TGCGCCAGCAGCTTGGGAACCCTGGGACAGGGGGCGATGGAGACCCAGTACTTC. Protein: CASSLGTLGQGAMETQYF.

This chain uses TRBV7-9 with TRBJ2-1, with TRBD2 matching over 11 bases. With V trimmed by 8 bases and J by 15 bases, 21 bases remained unmatched. This CDR3 comprises 16 residues. Germline CDR1 is SEHNR and CDR2 is FQNEAQ (reference sequence). CDR3 DNA sequence: TGTGCCAGCCCAGATCCGAATAGCGGGGGGGCCCCGATGGGGTTCTTC. Its translation: CASPDPNSGGAPMGFF.

CDR3 sequence: CASSYAGSQETQYF. CDR3 coding DNA: TGTGCCAGCAGCTACGCCGGGTCCCAAGAGACCCAGTACTTC. The chain has TRBV5-5 and TRBJ2-5; unclear D gene. The germline V gene encodes CDR1 SGHKS and CDR2 YYEKEE (reference sequence). Between the trimmed V and J ends, which lost 3 bases and 1 base, there was a span of 10 bases. The CDR3 covers 14 residues.

V and J are TRBV6-1 and TRBJ1-2; maybe TRBD1 (6 bases). CDR3 length equals 17 residues. The germline V gene has CDR1 MNHNS and CDR2 SASEGT. Trimming left V 4 bases short and J 0 bases short, with 18 bases between. CDR3 amino acids: CASSARTRGRANYGYTF. In DNA form, the CDR3 reads TGTGCCAGCAGTGCAAGGACCAGGGGTCGCGCTAACTATGGCTACACCTTC.

This chain joins TRBV28 and TRBJ2-3; 9 bases are shared with TRBD2. The CDR3 is made up of 15 amino acids. CDR1 is MDHEN, CDR2 SYDVKM, per germline. The V and J ends lost 8 bases and 4 bases, in that order; junction bases with no gene match: 10. CDR3 region: CASGGGAAVSDTQYF. Here the CDR3 DNA reads TGTGCCAGCGGCGGGGGGGCAGCAGTCTCAGATACGCAGTATTTT.